This record covers a single TCR beta chain. Its antigen is undetermined. The data were obtained in a study of CD8 T cells in ankylosing spondylitis. Broader study findings: Typical of ankylosing spondylitis blood, it appeared, was a TCR beta motif of roughly eight highly homologous variants.

TCRdb itself ran the 5' RACE reads through MiXCR, one entry per CDR3 protein. The repertoire holds hundreds of thousands of distinct CDR3 sequences, with around 17% as singletons. The junction had 7 bases not matched to a gene; V was cut back by 2 bases and J by 7 bases. This CDR3 contains 15 residues. Germline-derived CDR1 and CDR2 are SGDLS and YYNGEE. This chain uses TRBV9 with TRBJ2-2; 8 bases are a match to TRBD2. Sequenced material: blood, either unsorted or a sorted T cell fraction (not recorded which). The clonotype comes from a male donor with ankylosing spondylitis. The DNA for the CDR3 is TGTGCCAGCAGCGTCGGGGGGGCCTCGAGCGGGGAGCTGTTTTTT. Residues: CASSVGGASSGELFF.